This T cell receptor beta chain comes out of a study of T cells after yellow fever vaccination. Findings and caveats of the study: Clones that expanded after primary vaccination mostly reappeared after the booster (roughly 95% CD4, 88% CD8). The presence of abundant clonotypes contaminating from the bulk population was possible in FACS-sorted repertoires.

This clonotype was picked up many times. Its target is not known. TCRdb ran MiXCR on the 5' RACE reads and lists one entry per CDR3 protein. The data contain 200,000 to 250,000 distinct CDR3 sequences, approximately 3% of them singletons. This CDR3 is built from 15 residues. Trimming took 2 bases from V and 9 from J; bases not matched to a gene: 4. Germline assignment: CDR1 ENHRY and CDR2 SYGVKD. The sequenced sample was CD4+ T cells sorted from PBMCs, obtained 10 days after the yellow fever booster vaccination. The chain employs TRBV10-3 and TRBJ2-1; 13 bases are a match to TRBD2. The receptor was isolated from a man between 18 and 35 years old who received the YFV17D yellow fever vaccine. CDR3 loop: CAISEGTSGVGEQFF. The CDR3 nucleotides read TGTGCCATCAGTGAGGGGACTAGCGGGGTTGGTGAGCAGTTCTTC.